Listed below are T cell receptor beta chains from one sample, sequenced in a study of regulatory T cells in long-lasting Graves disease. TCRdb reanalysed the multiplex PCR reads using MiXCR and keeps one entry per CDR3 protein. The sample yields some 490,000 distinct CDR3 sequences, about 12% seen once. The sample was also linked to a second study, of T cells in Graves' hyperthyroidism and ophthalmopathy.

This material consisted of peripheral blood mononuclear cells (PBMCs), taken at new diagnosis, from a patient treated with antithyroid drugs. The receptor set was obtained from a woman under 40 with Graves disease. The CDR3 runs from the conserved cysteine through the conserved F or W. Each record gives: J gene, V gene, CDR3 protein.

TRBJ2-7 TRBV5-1 CASSLADGLGYEQYF
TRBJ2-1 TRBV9 CASSARESSYNEQFF
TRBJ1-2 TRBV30 CAWSVGDSYGYTF
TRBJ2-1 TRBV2 CASSEWTGAYNEQFF
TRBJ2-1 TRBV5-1 CASHPRTGGILDEQFF
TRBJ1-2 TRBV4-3 CASSRRGGEMSDGYTF
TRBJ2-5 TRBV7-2 CASSFSPGLIQETQYF
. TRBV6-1 CASSLPGDRGTDTQYF
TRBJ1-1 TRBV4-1 CASRKRGGANTEAFF
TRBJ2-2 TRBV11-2 CASSSTGVNTGELFF
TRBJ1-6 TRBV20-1 CSAPGRQGGSPLHF
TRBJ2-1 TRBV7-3 CASSLDGSGVGYEQFF
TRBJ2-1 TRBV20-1 CSASTGGGRRGEQFF
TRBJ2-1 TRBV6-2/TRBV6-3 CASPTSGRARYNEQFF
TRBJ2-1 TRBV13 CASTKTSGRTEQFF
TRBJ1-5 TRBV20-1 CSAGQEPQHF
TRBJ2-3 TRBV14 CASSPNRVEADTQYF
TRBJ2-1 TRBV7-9 CASSLIRNDEQFF
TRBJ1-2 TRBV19 CASTAGDQYGYTF
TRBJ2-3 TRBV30 CAWSVGLTDTQYF
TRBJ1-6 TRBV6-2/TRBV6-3 CASSYAKYNSPLHF
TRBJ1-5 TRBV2 CASSSGPPGNQPQHF
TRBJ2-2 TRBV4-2 CASSQGSGRAILAGELFF
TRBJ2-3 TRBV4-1 CASSQGGWTGGTDTQYF
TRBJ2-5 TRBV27 CASSLSRGTAQETQYF
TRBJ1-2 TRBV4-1 CASSQPREGAGYGYTF
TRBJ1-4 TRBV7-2 CASSLVGGQVNEKLFF
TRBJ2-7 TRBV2 CASGTGTGGIEQYF
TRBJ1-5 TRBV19 CASSSWGGQSNQPQHF
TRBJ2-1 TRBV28 CASSPGLAGGRWNEQFF
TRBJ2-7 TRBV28 CASSLWGQGRSHEQYF